The 24 T cell receptor beta chains below come from one sample, sequenced in a study of cytomegalovirus exposure and HLA in healthy donors. It was with 60 Vbeta and 13 Jbeta primers that the PCR ran. The data were produced by immunoSEQ multiplex PCR, yet TCRdb's version contains in-frame clones alone and is incomplete. The sample yields some 120,000 clones, roughly four fifths seen once. The sequencing sample was made of PBMCs. These receptors all stem from a man aged 25-45 years in good health and CMV-seropositive.

This clone was seen just once. J is TRBJ2-1 and V is TRBV7-9; D is unclear. Germline CDR1 is SEHNR and CDR2 is FQNEAQ (reference sequence). The V gene lost 5 bases and the J gene lost 3 bases, with 17 bases spanning the gap. The CDR3 spans 16 residues. CDR3 region: CASSPRKGISYNEQFF. The CDR3 DNA sequence: TGTGCCAGCAGCCCCAGGAAAGGTATTAGCTACAATGAGCAGTTCTTC. Variable domain in full (rest from reference TRBV7-9 and TRBJ2-1): DTGVSQNPRHKITKRGQNVTFRCDPISEHNRLYWYRQTLGQGPEFLTYFQNEAQLEKSRLLSDRFSAERPKGSFSTLEIQRTEQGDSAMYLCASSPRKGISYNEQFFGPGTRLTVL.

The V call is TRBV5-6, the J call TRBJ1-2; no clear D. Germline loops: CDR1 SGHDT, CDR2 YYEEEE. This CDR3 spans 13 amino acids. Trimming pared 1 base from V and 2 bases from J, leaving 6 bases between. The CDR3 DNA reads as TGTGCCAGCAGCTTGCAACAGAACTATGGCTACACCTTC. Translation: CASSLQQNYGYTF.

CDR3 residues: CASTASGSNDEQFF. CDR3 DNA sequence: TGCGCCAGCACAGCTAGCGGGAGTAACGATGAGCAGTTCTTC. The rearrangement links TRBV10-2 to TRBJ2-1; 10 positions agree with TRBD2. The CDR3 totals 14 residues. Per the germline V gene, CDR1 is WSHSY and CDR2 is SAAADI. J lost 8 bases, V lost 7 bases, and 8 bases had no gene match.

This clone was seen just once. This chain connects TRBV18 to TRBJ1-6; unclear D gene. CDR1 and CDR2 from the germline V gene are KGHSH and LQKENI. Trimming stripped 2 bases from V and 3 bases from J, with 11 bases between. This CDR3 is 16 amino acids long. The CDR3 nucleotides are TGTGCCAGCTCACCAAACAAGAACAACTATAATTCACCCCTCCACTTT. It encodes CASSPNKNNYNSPLHF. Variable domain in full (rest from reference TRBV18 and TRBJ1-6): NAGVMQNPRHLVRRRGQEARLRCSPMKGHSHVYWYRQLPEEGLKFMVYLQKENIIDESGMPKERFSAEFPKEGPSILRIQQVVRGDSAAYFCASSPNKNNYNSPLHFGNGTRLTVT.

The gene calls are TRBV28 and TRBJ2-5; 9 bases fit TRBD1. CDR1 is MDHEN, CDR2 SYDVKM, per germline. J lost 0 bases, V lost 3 bases, and 5 bases had no gene match. This CDR3 comprises 16 residues. CDR3 in DNA: TGTGCCAGCAGTTTCTCGTGGACAGGGGACCAAGAGACCCAGTACTTC. It yields the protein CASSFSWTGDQETQYF.

V is TRBV10-1 and J is TRBJ1-5; no clear D gene. Deletions cut 7 bases from V and 0 bases from J, with 13 bases between. Germline V gene lookup returns CDR1 WNHNN and CDR2 SYGVQD (reference sequence). This CDR3 is built from 15 residues. The CDR3 spells CASTWTGNSNQPQHF. CDR3 bases: TGCGCCAGCACCTGGACCGGGAATAGCAATCAGCCCCAGCATTTT.

V gene TRBV7-2 combines with J gene TRBJ1-2; D possibly corresponds to TRBD1 (6 bases). The CDR3 has 13 residues. Germline values: CDR1 SGHTA, CDR2 FQGNSA. V lost 3 bases, J lost 5 bases, and 10 bases lay in between. The CDR3 region has the DNA TGTGCCAGCAGCTTGGGACAAGAGTATGGCTACACCTTC. Translation: CASSLGQEYGYTF.

This rearrangement joins TRBV9 to TRBJ2-1; 9 positions match TRBD2. Losses at the gene ends were 3 bases for V and 5 bases for J; bases not matched to a gene: 12. The germline V gene has CDR1 SGDLS and CDR2 YYNGEE. The CDR3 is 17 amino acids. The CDR3 loop reads CASSGGTSRQRNNEQFF. The CDR3 nucleotides are TGTGCCAGCAGCGGGGGGACTAGCCGCCAAAGAAACAATGAGCAGTTCTTC.

The genes are TRBV5-4 and TRBJ1-2; 11 bases agree with TRBD1. The CDR3 extends over 15 amino acids. Germline CDR1 SGHNT, CDR2 YYREEE (reference sequence). V was clipped by 4 bases and J by 7 bases; unmatched bases: 9. CDR3 sequence (DNA): TGTGCCAGCAGCAACCTAGGACAGGGGGCTGCTGGCTACACCTTC. This sequence encodes CASSNLGQGAAGYTF.

This chain joins TRBV28 and TRBJ1-1; no reliable D call. This CDR3 spans 16 amino acids. Per germline, CDR1 MDHEN and CDR2 SYDVKM. The ends were cut back, 7 bases at V and 0 bases at J, with 18 bases in the middle. The CDR3 coding sequence is TGTGCCAGCATGCTCTTCAGAGGGATCATGAACACTGAAGCTTTCTTT. Translation gives CASMLFRGIMNTEAFF.

CDR3 coding DNA: TGCGCCAGCAGCCAAGAAGGCAGGGGGTACCAAGAGACCCAGTACTTC. It specifies CASSQEGRGYQETQYF. This sequence joins TRBV4-1 and TRBJ2-5, with TRBD1 identical over 7 bases. Germline CDR1 MGHRA, CDR2 YSYEKL. The CDR3 is made up of 16 amino acids. V gave up 0 bases and J gave up 0 bases; unmatched junction bases: 4.

The chain is built from TRBV2 and TRBJ2-1; possible D gene TRBD2, 5 bases. Germline V gene data show CDR1 as SNHLY and CDR2 as FYNNEI. The CDR3 spans 13 residues. V shed 0 bases and J shed 9 bases, with 9 bases lying between them. In nucleotides, the CDR3 is TGTGCCAGCAGTGAAGCGCGAGGGAGTGAGCAGTTCTTC. This encodes CASSEARGSEQFF.

The DNA for the CDR3 is TGCGCCAGCAGAGACCGACTAGCGGGGGGGCCGGGGTCCTACGAGCAGTACTTC. Translation gives CASRDRLAGGPGSYEQYF. The chain couples TRBV10-2 to TRBJ2-7; TRBD2 matches 14 bases. Trimming took 6 bases from V and 1 from J; bases not matched to a gene: 11. This CDR3 region has 18 residues. The V gene's germline CDR1 is WSHSY and CDR2 SAAADI.

The chain recombines TRBV2 with TRBJ2-7; TRBD2 aligns across 8 bases. The CDR3 is 14 residues long. J gave up 5 bases and V 7 bases, and 10 bases lay outside the gene matches. CDR1 is SNHLY and CDR2 is FYNNEI in the germline V gene. The CDR3 DNA follows: TGTGCCAGCACCCGACTAGCGCAACCCCACGAGCAGTACTTC. Encoded protein: CASTRLAQPHEQYF.

This clone was counted between two and nine times. V is TRBV19 and J is TRBJ1-4; D uncertain. The germline gives CDR1 LNHDA, CDR2 SQIVND (reference sequence). V was cut by 6 bases and J by 4 bases, with 15 bases left in between. The CDR3 covers 15 residues. The CDR3 here is CASRKAGSRNEKLFF. The CDR3 bases are TGTGCCAGTAGAAAAGCGGGGAGTCGTAATGAAAAACTGTTTTTT. Together with reference TRBV19 and TRBJ1-4, the CDR3 gives the full variable domain: DGGITQSPKYLFRKEGQNVTLSCEQNLNHDAMYWYRQDPGQGLRLIYYSQIVNDFQKGDIAEGYSVSREKKESFPLTVTSAQKNPTAFYLCASRKAGSRNEKLFFGSGTQLSVL.

This clone was recorded once. The CDR3 here is CASSRPYGGISYEQYF. CDR3 sequence (DNA): TGTGCCAGCAGTCGACCCTATGGCGGGATCTCCTACGAGCAGTACTTC. The J gene is TRBJ2-7, the V gene TRBV7-2, with TRBD2 as a possible D gene (6 bases). Per the germline V gene, CDR1 is SGHTA and CDR2 is FQGNSA. This CDR3 is 16 amino acids long. V lost 6 bases and J lost 0, with 18 bases in between.

The chain uses TRBV4-2 and TRBJ1-2; possible D gene TRBD1, 6 bases. Germline V gene lookup returns CDR1 LGHNA and CDR2 YNFKEQ. The CDR3 covers 16 residues. V was clipped by 0 bases and J by 6 bases, with 17 bases between them. The CDR3 DNA follows: TGTGCCAGCAGCCAAGAACTCGGGACAAGGGGAAATGGCTACACCTTC. This gives the protein CASSQELGTRGNGYTF.

The V and J genes are TRBV5-1 and TRBJ1-2; the D gene is possibly TRBD1 (6 bases). The V end was cut by 2 bases, the J end by 6 bases, with 11 bases between. Germline values: CDR1 SGHRS, CDR2 YFSETQ. The CDR3 extends over 13 amino acids. The CDR3 is CASSLQGSHGYTF. The DNA of the CDR3 is TGCGCCAGCAGCTTACAGGGCTCTCATGGCTACACCTTC.

This clone was seen just once. This sequence joins TRBV4-2 and TRBJ2-5; TRBD2 aligns across 7 bases. This CDR3 is built from 16 residues. Germline CDR1 LGHNA, CDR2 YNFKEQ. With 1 base clipped from V and 4 bases from J, the junction kept 9 bases outside the gene matches. CDR3 amino acids: CASSQVGGWGGETQYF. CDR3 coding DNA: TGTGCCAGCAGCCAAGTTGGGGGTTGGGGGGGAGAGACCCAGTACTTC.

The gene calls are TRBV27 and TRBJ1-1, with D perhaps matching TRBD1 (6 bases). The CDR3 has 13 residues. The germline gives CDR1 MNHEY, CDR2 SMNVEV (reference sequence). Trimming cost V 3 bases and J 3 bases, with 8 bases left between them. The DNA for the CDR3 is TGTGCCAGCAGTTTGGCAGGGGACACTGAAGCTTTCTTT. Its protein product is CASSLAGDTEAFF.

CDR3 nucleotides: TGTGCCAGCAGCCAGAGCGGGAGAGGGTCGGATACGCAGTATTTT. Translated: CASSQSGRGSDTQYF. V is TRBV5-4 and J is TRBJ2-3; 8 bases line up with TRBD2. The CDR3 totals 15 residues. Germline V gene data show CDR1 as SGHNT and CDR2 as YYREEE (reference sequence). Trimming cost V 4 bases and J 6 bases; bases outside gene matches: 10.

This chain connects TRBV21-1 to TRBJ1-1; the tabulated D call, TRBD1, remains unverified against the DNA. TRBV21-1 has pseudogene status. This CDR3 spans 16 amino acids. The CDR3, as DNA: TGTGCCAGCAGCAAAGGGAAGAGGACAGGGTGGACTGAAGCTTTCTTT. This codes for CASSKGKRTGWTEAFF.

V is TRBV13 and J is TRBJ2-3, with a tentative D call TRBD1 (6 bases). Germline CDR1 reads PRHDT; CDR2 reads FYEKMQ (reference sequence). The ends were cut back, 2 bases at V and 7 bases at J, with 10 bases in the middle. The CDR3 covers 13 residues. The CDR3 sequence: CASSLTGLNTQYF. The CDR3 DNA is TGTGCCAGCAGCTTAACAGGGCTGAATACGCAGTATTTT.

The chain joins TRBV7-2 to TRBJ1-4; 12 bases are a match to TRBD1. In germline, CDR1 is SGHTA, CDR2 FQGNSA. V lost 4 bases, J lost 8 bases, and 8 bases stayed unmatched. This CDR3 contains 16 residues. The CDR3 DNA follows: TGTGCCAGCAGCTATGCCCCCGGGACAGGGGGCGAAAAACTGTTTTTT. Encoded protein: CASSYAPGTGGEKLFF.